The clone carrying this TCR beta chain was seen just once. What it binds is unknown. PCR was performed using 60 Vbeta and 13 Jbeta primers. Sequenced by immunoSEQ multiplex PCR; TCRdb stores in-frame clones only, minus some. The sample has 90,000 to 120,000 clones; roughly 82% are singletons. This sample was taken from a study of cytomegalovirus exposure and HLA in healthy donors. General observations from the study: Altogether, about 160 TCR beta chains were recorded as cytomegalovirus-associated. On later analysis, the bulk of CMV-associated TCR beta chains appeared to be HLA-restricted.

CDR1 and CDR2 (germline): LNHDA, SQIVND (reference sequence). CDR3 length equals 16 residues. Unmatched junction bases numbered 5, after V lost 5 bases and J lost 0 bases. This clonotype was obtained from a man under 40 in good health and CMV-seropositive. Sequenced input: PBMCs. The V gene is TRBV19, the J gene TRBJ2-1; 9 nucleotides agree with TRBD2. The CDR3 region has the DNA TGTGCCAGTAGTCCGCTAGCGGGAAACTCCTACAATGAGCAGTTCTTC. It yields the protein CASSPLAGNSYNEQFF.